Presented here are 13 T cell receptor beta chains from one specimen sequenced in a study of human T cells and chemical hapten exposure. TCRdb redid the calling of the RACE reads with MiXCR, one entry per CDR3 protein. The repertoire consists of about 250,000 distinct CDR3 sequences, with around 7.3% occurring once and the leading ten covering less than 1.5%. This sample's time point: pre-sensitization, week 0. Treatment given: therapeutic diphenylcyclopropenone sensitization with weekly scalp DPC. The sequencing here drew on whole blood, taken in connection with sensitization to the hapten diphenylcyclopropenone (DPC). The receptors stem from a man younger than 35 with alopecia areata. Some clones in this sample may be carry-over from other donors' samples.

This clonotype came up many times. The chain recombines TRBV6-6 with TRBJ2-5, with TRBD2 matching over 7 bases. The V segment lost 5 bases and the J segment 5 bases; nucleotides outside the gene matches: 5. The CDR3 loop spans 13 amino acids. Germline V CDR1 and CDR2: MNHNY, SVGAGI (reference sequence). CDR3: CASSRGEGETQYF. The DNA for the CDR3 is TGTGCCAGCAGTCGGGGGGAGGGGGAGACCCAGTACTTC.

This clonotype was seen many times. The genes are TRBV7-9 and TRBJ1-1, with 7 bases aligning to TRBD1. The trim removed 0 bases at V and 0 bases at J, leaving 10 bases unmatched. The CDR3 totals 18 residues. From germline, CDR1 is SEHNR and CDR2 FQNEAQ (reference sequence). In DNA, the CDR3 is TGTGCCAGCAGCTTAGCGGTGGGGACAGTACATATGAACACTGAAGCTTTCTTT. Encoded protein: CASSLAVGTVHMNTEAFF.

This chain joins TRBV9 and TRBJ2-2; no clear D gene. V gave up 0 bases and J gave up 2 bases, with 11 bases separating them. The CDR3 runs 16 residues. Germline V lookup: CDR1 SGDLS, CDR2 YYNGEE. In DNA, the CDR3 is TGTGCCAGCAGCGTAGTGCAATCGGCCAACACCGGGGAGCTGTTTTTT. Its protein is CASSVVQSANTGELFF.

Only a few counts were recorded for this clonotype. The chain has TRBV6-5 and TRBJ2-7, with 9 bases that match TRBD1. J gave up 3 bases and V 6 bases, and 9 bases lay outside the gene matches. The CDR3 runs to 15 residues. CDR1 and CDR2 (germline): MNHEY, SVGAGI. The CDR3 sequence: CASSLSDRGNYEQYF. The CDR3 bases are TGTGCCAGCAGCCTGTCGGACAGGGGTAACTACGAGCAGTACTTC.

This clonotype has just a few counts. V usage is TRBV6-6 and J usage is TRBJ2-3; 8 bases line up with TRBD1. Germline V gene sequence: CDR1 MNHNY, CDR2 SVGAGI (reference sequence). The CDR3 has 14 amino acids. V shed 2 bases, J shed 3 bases, and the junction held 1 base outside the gene matches. The CDR3, as DNA: TGTGCCAGCAGTTACCGGACAGGGACAGATACGCAGTATTTT. It translates to CASSYRTGTDTQYF.

The chain joins TRBV9 to TRBJ2-1; D is tentatively TRBD1 or TRBD2 (7 bases each). Germline V lookup: CDR1 SGDLS, CDR2 YYNGEE. The CDR3 has 16 amino acids. V was clipped by 1 base and J by 5 bases, with 16 bases between them. For the CDR3, the DNA is TGTGCCAGCAGCGTACAGGGGGGGATAACTAACAATGAGCAGTTCTTC. It encodes CASSVQGGITNNEQFF.

This clonotype was recorded a few times. The gene calls are TRBV5-1 and TRBJ1-5, with D possibly matching TRBD1 (6 bases). The CDR3 has 16 residues. Germline V gene lookup returns CDR1 SGHRS and CDR2 YFSETQ. V lost 0 bases, J lost 6 bases, and 16 bases lay in between. The CDR3 loop is CASSLEPGAPTQPQHF. DNA for the CDR3: TGCGCCAGCAGCTTGGAACCGGGGGCGCCGACTCAGCCCCAGCATTTT.

This clonotype was recorded a few times. The V and J genes are TRBV29-1 and TRBJ1-3; D remains ambiguous. Trimming pared 3 bases from V and 3 bases from J, leaving 9 bases between. The germline V gene has CDR1 SQVTM and CDR2 ANQGSEA. This CDR3 is 13 amino acids long. DNA of the CDR3: TGCAGCGTTGAGCCCTTTAATGGAAACACCATATATTTT. The encoded protein is CSVEPFNGNTIYF. Complete variable domain (other parts from reference TRBV29-1 and TRBJ1-3): SAVISQKPSRDICQRGTSLTIQCQVDSQVTMMFWYRQQPGQSLTLIATANQGSEATYESGFVIDKFPISRPNLTFSTLTVSNMSPEDSSIYLCSVEPFNGNTIYFGEGSWLTVV.

This clonotype came up a few times. The chain is built from TRBV3-1 and TRBJ2-5; D could derive from TRBD1 or TRBD2 (6 bases each). CDR3 length: 15 residues. From germline, CDR1 is LGHDT and CDR2 YNNKEL (reference sequence). V was trimmed by 4 bases and J by 5 bases, leaving 17 bases between them. The CDR3 DNA follows: TGTGCCAGCAGCCCCATGACAGGAGGGAGGGAGACCCAGTACTTC. Amino acid sequence: CASSPMTGGRETQYF.

This clonotype appeared many times. The rearrangement links TRBV7-9 to TRBJ2-6; possible D gene TRBD2, 6 bases. The V and J ends lost 7 bases and 4 bases respectively, with 14 bases between them. Germline V lookup: CDR1 SEHNR, CDR2 FQNEAQ (reference sequence). The CDR3 runs 15 residues. The CDR3 protein is CASTVSGLGANVLTF. The CDR3 region has the DNA TGTGCCAGCACCGTCAGCGGGCTCGGGGCCAACGTCCTGACTTTC. The full variable domain, its missing parts supplied by reference TRBV7-9 and TRBJ2-6, is DTGVSQNPRHKITKRGQNVTFRCDPISEHNRLYWYRQTLGQGPEFLTYFQNEAQLEKSRLLSDRFSAERPKGSFSTLEIQRTEQGDSAMYLCASTVSGLGANVLTFGAGSRLTVL.

This clonotype came up many times. The rearrangement joins TRBV5-1 to TRBJ2-7; 9 nucleotides line up with TRBD1. V shed 2 bases, J shed 3 bases, and the junction held 6 bases outside the gene matches. CDR3 length: 15 amino acids. The germline V gene has CDR1 SGHRS and CDR2 YFSETQ. CDR3 coding DNA: TGCGCCAGCAGCTTCAATACAGGGGGCCTCTACGAGCAGTACTTC. This encodes CASSFNTGGLYEQYF.

This clonotype was observed a few times. The chain couples TRBV20-1 to TRBJ2-1; D unresolved. The V end lost 0 bases, the J end lost 4 bases, and 10 bases lay between the germline ends. The length of the CDR3 is 14 residues. Germline CDR1 and CDR2: DFQATT and SNEGSKA (reference sequence). The CDR3 is CSAREVTDYNEQFF. Written as DNA, the CDR3 is TGCAGTGCTAGAGAAGTTACCGATTACAATGAGCAGTTCTTC.

This clonotype was counted many times. The chain carries TRBV9 and TRBJ2-1; 9 nucleotides align to TRBD1. The junction had 5 bases not matched to a gene; V was cut back by 0 bases and J by 4 bases. CDR3 length: 16 residues. The germline gives CDR1 SGDLS, CDR2 YYNGEE. This chain's CDR3 is CASSVEWDRVYNEQFF. CDR3 sequence (DNA): TGTGCCAGCAGCGTAGAATGGGACAGGGTATACAATGAGCAGTTCTTC.